The 19 T cell receptor beta chains below come from one sample, sequenced in a study of blood T cell repertoires in COVID-19. The method was immunoSEQ multiplex PCR; TCRdb's version includes in-frame clones alone and lacks a portion of them. The table lists approximately 140,000 clones, approximately 86% of them singletons. Sequencing was done on a sample of peripheral blood. These receptors all come from a man aged 65 to 79 with acute or convalescent COVID-19.

The CDR3 DNA reads TGTGCCAGCAGCTTGGTGGGGGGTTTGAACACTGAAGCTTTCTTT. Translated: CASSLVGGLNTEAFF. This chain connects TRBV5-4 to TRBJ1-1; possible D gene TRBD1, 5 bases. The CDR3 covers 15 residues. Trimming took off 0 bases at V and 0 bases at J, with 9 bases between the two ends. Germline assignment: CDR1 SGHNT and CDR2 YYREEE (reference sequence).

J is TRBJ1-1 and V is TRBV18, with D hard to call. The length of the CDR3 is 16 residues. Trimming left V 3 bases short and J 1 base short, with 15 bases between. Germline lookup yields CDR1 KGHSH and CDR2 LQKENI. CDR3 residues: CASSPSRQRSNTEAFF. CDR3 in DNA: TGTGCCAGCTCACCCTCGCGCCAGCGGTCGAACACTGAAGCTTTCTTT.

The genes are TRBV3-1 (or the pseudogene TRBV3-2) and TRBJ2-4, with D perhaps matching TRBD2 (5 bases). V dropped 5 bases and J dropped 9 bases, with 14 bases sitting between them. Germline values: CDR1 LGHDT, CDR2 YNNKEL (reference sequence). This CDR3 has 13 residues. CDR3 protein: CASSSRTSGIQYF. Written as DNA, the CDR3 is TGTGCCAGCAGCTCCCGGACTTCTGGCATTCAGTACTTC.

This rearrangement joins TRBV30 to TRBJ2-1, with 8 bases matching TRBD2. The J segment lost 7 bases and the V segment lost 1 base, leaving 15 bases of the junction unmatched. CDR1 and CDR2 (germline): GTSNPN, SVGIG (reference sequence). The CDR3 covers 17 residues. In nucleotides, the CDR3 is TGTGCCTGGAGTGCCCCCGGGGGGGGAGGGCCGAGGAATGAGCAGTTCTTC. The encoded protein is CAWSAPGGGGPRNEQFF.

The V call is TRBV7-8, the J call TRBJ1-2; D gene unclear. Per the germline V gene, CDR1 is SGHVS and CDR2 is FQNEAQ. The CDR3 has 15 amino acids. V was pared by 1 base and J by 7 bases, with 16 bases between. This chain's CDR3 is CASSLELDWRLGYTF. DNA for the CDR3: TGTGCCAGCAGCTTAGAATTGGACTGGCGGCTTGGCTACACCTTC.

The gene calls are TRBV9 and TRBJ1-1; no firm D call. Looked up from germline, CDR1 is SGDLS and CDR2 is YYNGEE. The CDR3 loop spans 15 amino acids. The germline V and J ends were trimmed by 4 bases and 2 bases, with 15 bases remaining between them. CDR3: CASSSGTLGNTEAFF. The DNA for the CDR3 is TGTGCCAGCAGCTCGGGTACGCTTGGAAACACTGAAGCTTTCTTT. Using reference TRBV9 and TRBJ1-1 for the parts outside the CDR3, the full variable domain is DSGVTQTPKHLITATGQRVTLRCSPRSGDLSVYWYQQSLDQGLQFLIQYYNGEERAKGNILERFSAQQFPDLHSELNLSSLELGDSALYFCASSSGTLGNTEAFFGQGTRLTVV.

This chain joins TRBV6-5 and TRBJ1-5; no definite D call. The V end was cut by 5 bases, the J end by 5 bases, with 13 bases between. This CDR3 is built from 14 residues. Per the germline V gene, CDR1 is MNHEY and CDR2 is SVGAGI. CDR3: CASSPRETDQPQHF. The CDR3, as DNA: TGTGCCAGCAGTCCTCGGGAGACGGATCAGCCCCAGCATTTT.

V usage is TRBV18 and J usage is TRBJ2-2; 7 bases match TRBD2. CDR1 and CDR2 from the germline V gene are KGHSH and LQKENI. The CDR3 totals 14 residues. The V gene end was trimmed by 5 bases and the J gene end by 5 bases; junction bases not matched to a gene: 5. Written as DNA, the CDR3 is TGTGCCAGCTCAAGGACTAGGCAGACCGGGGAGCTGTTTTTT. Translation gives CASSRTRQTGELFF.

In its sample, this clone was seen a few times. V and J are TRBV7-9 and TRBJ1-1, with no clear D. Germline V gene sequence: CDR1 SEHNR, CDR2 FQNEAQ (reference sequence). The length of the CDR3 is 16 residues. The V end lost 6 bases, the J end lost 6 bases, and 23 bases lay between the germline ends. CDR3 in DNA: TGTGCCAGCAGTGATGAGGTATACGGGATTATCTCTGAAGCTTTCTTT. As protein: CASSDEVYGIISEAFF. Complete variable domain (other parts from reference TRBV7-9 and TRBJ1-1): DTGVSQNPRHKITKRGQNVTFRCDPISEHNRLYWYRQTLGQGPEFLTYFQNEAQLEKSRLLSDRFSAERPKGSFSTLEIQRTEQGDSAMYLCASSDEVYGIISEAFFGQGTRLTVV.

This rearrangement joins TRBV4-3 to TRBJ2-6; D call uncertain. The V end was cut by 11 bases, the J end by 0 bases, with 8 bases between. Looked up from germline, CDR1 is LGHNA and CDR2 is YSLEER. CDR3 length equals 13 residues. CDR3 DNA sequence: TGCGCCGCCGGTGGCTCTGGGGCCAACGTCCTGACTTTC. Translating gives CAAGGSGANVLTF.

The chain carries TRBV5-4 and TRBJ2-1; 8 bases align to TRBD2. The junction had 10 bases not matched to a gene; V was cut back by 2 bases and J by 9 bases. The germline gives CDR1 SGHNT, CDR2 YYREEE (reference sequence). The CDR3 totals 15 residues. This CDR3 is CASSFPAGDGIEQFF. In DNA, the CDR3 is TGTGCCAGCAGCTTCCCAGCGGGAGATGGGATTGAGCAGTTCTTC.

This chain joins TRBV2 and TRBJ1-5; tentatively, D is TRBD1 (6 bases). Trimming took off 6 bases at V and 7 bases at J, with 13 bases between the two ends. This CDR3 has 13 amino acids. In germline, CDR1 is SNHLY, CDR2 FYNNEI. The CDR3 DNA follows: TGTGCCAGCAGCCCAGGGGCTGGCCAGCCCCAGCATTTT. Its protein product is CASSPGAGQPQHF.

The J gene is TRBJ2-5, the V gene TRBV7-9; D is perhaps TRBD1 (5 bases). Germline V lookup: CDR1 SEHNR, CDR2 FQNEAQ (reference sequence). V shed 0 bases and J shed 3 bases, with 11 bases lying between them. The CDR3 runs 15 residues. The CDR3 nucleotides read TGTGCCAGCAGCTTAGCCATACCAGGGAAAGAGACCCAGTACTTC. Translated, it gives CASSLAIPGKETQYF.

This clone has only one observation. V gene TRBV20-1 combines with J gene TRBJ2-7; no definite D call. Trimming took off 6 bases at V and 5 bases at J, with 11 bases between the two ends. The length of the CDR3 is 11 residues. In germline, CDR1 is DFQATT, CDR2 SNEGSKA (reference sequence). CDR3 loop: CSAGRLDEQYF. DNA of the CDR3: TGCAGTGCGGGCAGGCTTGACGAGCAGTACTTC.

CDR3 DNA sequence: TGCGCCAGCAGCTTGGACCCAGACAGGGAAATCAATGGCTACACCTTC. Protein product: CASSLDPDREINGYTF. This sequence joins TRBV5-1 and TRBJ1-2, with 7 bases fitting TRBD1. V gave up 0 bases and J gave up 6 bases; unmatched junction bases: 11. The CDR3 length is 16 residues. Germline V gene sequence: CDR1 SGHRS, CDR2 YFSETQ.

V gene TRBV7-2 combines with J gene TRBJ2-1; TRBD1 aligns across 7 bases. Germline trimming cut 5 bases from V and 10 bases from J; bases unmatched to any gene: 8. The CDR3 runs to 13 residues. Germline V gene sequence: CDR1 SGHTA, CDR2 FQGNSA. Written as DNA, the CDR3 is TGTGCCAGCAGCCTTCGACAGGGCGCCGAGCAGTTCTTC. This encodes CASSLRQGAEQFF. Variable domain in full (rest from reference TRBV7-2 and TRBJ2-1): GAGVSQSPSNKVTEKGKDVELRCDPISGHTALYWYRQSLGQGLEFLIYFQGNSAPDKSGLPSDRFSAERTGGSVSTLTIQRTQQEDSAVYLCASSLRQGAEQFFGPGTRLTVL.

This clone has only a few counts. The chain couples TRBV19 to TRBJ2-7, with 7 bases that match TRBD1. CDR1 is LNHDA and CDR2 is SQIVND in the germline V gene (reference sequence). V lost 7 bases and J lost 2; bases outside the gene matches: 14. This CDR3 has 16 amino acids. DNA of the CDR3: TGTGCCAGTACCCGGACCGGGACAGCAAACACCTACGAGCAGTACTTC. Its translation is CASTRTGTANTYEQYF.

This chain's CDR3 is CASSVAAESRETQYF. CDR3 nucleotides: TGTGCCAGCAGCGTGGCGGCGGAATCGCGGGAGACCCAGTACTTC. The chain uses TRBV7-2 and TRBJ2-5; D gene ambiguous. The CDR3 totals 15 residues. CDR1 SGHTA and CDR2 FQGNSA come from the germline V gene. V was clipped by 5 bases and J by 5 bases, with 18 bases between them.

The chain couples TRBV30 to TRBJ2-2; weak D call: TRBD2 (5 bases). Trimming shortened V by 1 base and J by 4 bases, and 13 bases separated the two germline ends. Germline V gene data show CDR1 as GTSNPN and CDR2 as SVGIG (reference sequence). The CDR3 extends over 15 amino acids. The CDR3 DNA reads TGTGCCTGGAGTGGAGGGCGGGCGCGCACCGGGGAGCTGTTTTTT. As protein: CAWSGGRARTGELFF.